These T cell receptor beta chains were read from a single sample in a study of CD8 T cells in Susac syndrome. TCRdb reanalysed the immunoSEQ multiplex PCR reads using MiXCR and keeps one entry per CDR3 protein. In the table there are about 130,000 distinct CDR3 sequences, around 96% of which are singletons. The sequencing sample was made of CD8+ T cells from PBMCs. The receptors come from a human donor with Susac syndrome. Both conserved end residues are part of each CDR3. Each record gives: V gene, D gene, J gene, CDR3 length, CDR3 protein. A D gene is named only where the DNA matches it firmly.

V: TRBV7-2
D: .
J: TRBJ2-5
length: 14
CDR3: CASSDRDLQETQYF

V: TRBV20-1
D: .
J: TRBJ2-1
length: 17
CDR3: CSARDAFRVEAYNEQFF

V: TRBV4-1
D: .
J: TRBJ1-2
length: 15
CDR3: CASSQVYREPGGYTF

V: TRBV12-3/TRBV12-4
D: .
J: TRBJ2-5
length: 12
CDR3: CASSLGGGPQYF

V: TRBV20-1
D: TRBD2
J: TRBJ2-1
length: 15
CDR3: CSAKTTSGSIDEQFF

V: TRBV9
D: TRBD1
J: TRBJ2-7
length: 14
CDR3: CASSAGTAQYEQYF

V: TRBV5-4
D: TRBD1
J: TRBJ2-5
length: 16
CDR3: CASSRGEQGEGETQYF

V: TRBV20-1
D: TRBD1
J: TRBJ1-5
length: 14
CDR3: CSATEGDRVQPQHF

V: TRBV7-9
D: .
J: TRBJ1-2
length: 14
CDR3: CASSFNSPNYGYTF

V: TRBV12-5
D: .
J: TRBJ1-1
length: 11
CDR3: CASGPTGWAFF